The 22 T cell receptor beta chains reported below all come from one sample, sequenced in a study of CD8 T cells in ankylosing spondylitis. One entry per CDR3 protein, called by TCRdb with MiXCR from the 5' RACE reads. The table lists about 220,000 distinct CDR3 sequences, 10% of them singletons. The sample was blood, either unsorted or a sorted T cell fraction (not recorded which). The receptors stem from a male donor with ankylosing spondylitis or in good health (not recorded which).

The rearrangement joins TRBV3-1 to TRBJ2-1, with 10 bases matching TRBD2. The CDR3 sequence is 15 residues long. From germline, CDR1 is LGHDT and CDR2 YNNKEL (reference sequence). Germline trimming cut 7 bases from V and 6 bases from J; bases unmatched to any gene: 9. CDR3: CASTVSSGGANEQFF. In nucleotides, the CDR3 is TGTGCCAGCACCGTGAGCAGCGGGGGGGCCAATGAGCAGTTCTTC.

This clonotype was found many times. This chain links TRBV5-1 with TRBJ2-1; D is undetermined. The CDR3 consists of 15 residues. V was trimmed by 0 bases and J by 7 bases, leaving 14 bases between them. Germline-derived CDR1 and CDR2 are SGHRS and YFSETQ. The CDR3 region is CASSLEAGAGNEQFF. CDR3 coding DNA: TGCGCCAGCAGCTTGGAGGCAGGAGCCGGGAATGAGCAGTTCTTC.

The rearrangement uses TRBV15 and TRBJ2-6, with 10 bases aligning to TRBD1. V was clipped by 0 bases and J by 4 bases; unmatched bases: 6. In germline, CDR1 is LNHNV, CDR2 YYDKDF (reference sequence). This CDR3 is built from 18 residues. The CDR3 DNA sequence: TGTGCCACCAGCAGAGACGGGACAGGGGTAAACGGGGCCAACGTCCTGACTTTC. Translation gives CATSRDGTGVNGANVLTF. Together with reference TRBV15 and TRBJ2-6, the CDR3 gives the full variable domain: DAMVIQNPRYQVTQFGKPVTLSCSQTLNHNVMYWYQQKSSQAPKLLFHYYDKDFNNEADTPDNFQSRRPNTSFCFLDIRSPGLGDTAMYLCATSRDGTGVNGANVLTFGAGSRLTVL.

The rearrangement joins TRBV18 to TRBJ2-7; D assignment may be TRBD1 or TRBD2 (5 bases each). In germline, CDR1 is KGHSH, CDR2 LQKENI. V lost 2 bases and J 0 bases, leaving 11 bases between the germline ends. CDR3 length: 15 residues. The CDR3 reads CASSPTQGVSYEQYF. DNA for the CDR3: TGTGCCAGCTCACCAACCCAGGGAGTCTCCTACGAGCAGTACTTC.

The CDR3 region is CASSPLQGGYEQYF. The DNA of the CDR3 is TGCGCCAGCAGCCCACTTCAGGGGGGGTACGAGCAGTACTTC. The chain couples TRBV5-1 to TRBJ2-7; perhaps D is TRBD1 or TRBD2 (7 bases each). CDR3 length: 14 residues. Germline lookup yields CDR1 SGHRS and CDR2 YFSETQ. Trimming shortened V by 4 bases and J by 4 bases, and 15 bases separated the two germline ends.

Many counts were recorded for this clonotype. The chain links TRBV5-1 to TRBJ2-3; D is perhaps TRBD1 (6 bases). The CDR3 is made up of 17 amino acids. Germline V gene data show CDR1 as SGHRS and CDR2 as YFSETQ. Deletions cut 4 bases from V and 2 bases from J, with 20 bases between. The CDR3 reads CASSLAEGTLNTDTQYF. CDR3 coding DNA: TGCGCCAGCAGCCTCGCCGAAGGGACACTGAACACAGATACGCAGTATTTT. The full variable domain, with the rest looked up from reference TRBV5-1 and TRBJ2-3, is KAGVTQTPRYLIKTRGQQVTLSCSPISGHRSVSWYQQTPGQGLQFLFEYFSETQRNKGNFPGRFSGRQFSNSRSEMNVSTLELGDSALYLCASSLAEGTLNTDTQYFGPGTRLTVL.

The CDR3, as DNA: TGTGCCAGCAGCTACGATAGCAATCAGCCCCAGCATTTT. As protein: CASSYDSNQPQHF. V gene TRBV9 combines with J gene TRBJ1-5; D unresolved. In germline, CDR1 is SGDLS, CDR2 YYNGEE. This CDR3 is 13 amino acids long. Trimming cost V 4 bases and J 0 bases, with 5 bases left between them.

Remarks on this clonotype: A much more abundant neighbour one base away suggests this may be a read error. J is TRBJ2-2 and V is TRBV7-8, with 10 bases aligning to TRBD1. Germline V gene lookup returns CDR1 SGHVS and CDR2 FQNEAQ. V lost 1 base, J lost 6 bases, and 8 bases stayed unmatched. The CDR3 spans 17 residues. CDR3 residues: CASSLVVTGGIAGELFF. The CDR3 nucleotides read TGTGCCAGCAGCTTAGTCGTGACAGGGGGCATCGCCGGGGAGCTGTTTTTT.

On this clonotype itself: Just one base apart from a much larger clone, this may be a read error. The chain joins TRBV20-1 to TRBJ2-2; D perhaps matches TRBD1 (7 bases). Looked up from germline, CDR1 is DFQATT and CDR2 is SNEGSKA (reference sequence). The CDR3 is made up of 12 amino acids. The CDR3 is CSARGGGGEPFF. The CDR3 DNA sequence: TGCAGTGCTCGAGGGGGCGGCGGGGAGCCGTTTTTT.

CDR3 protein: CASSSGQGGEQYF. Written as DNA, the CDR3 is TGTGCCAGCAGCTCCGGACAGGGAGGCGAGCAGTACTTC. V is TRBV7-2 and J is TRBJ2-7; the match to TRBD1 covers 8 bases. Germline V gene data show CDR1 as SGHTA and CDR2 as FQGNSA. The ends lost 4 bases at V and 6 bases at J; junction bases unmatched: 5. The CDR3 contains 13 residues. Based on the CDR3 plus reference TRBV7-2 and TRBJ2-7, the full variable domain is GAGVSQSPSNKVTEKGKDVELRCDPISGHTALYWYRQSLGQGLEFLIYFQGNSAPDKSGLPSDRFSAERTGGSVSTLTIQRTQQEDSAVYLCASSSGQGGEQYFGPGTRLTVT.

The V and J genes are TRBV3-1 and TRBJ2-2; tentative D call: TRBD1 (6 bases). Germline lookup yields CDR1 LGHDT and CDR2 YNNKEL (reference sequence). V shed 7 bases and J shed 6 bases, with 12 bases lying between them. The CDR3 sequence is 13 residues long. CDR3 residues: CASTVGAPGELFF. CDR3 DNA: TGTGCCAGCACAGTGGGGGCTCCCGGGGAGCTGTTTTTT.

There are many counts of this clonotype. This chain uses TRBV5-6 with TRBJ2-7; D might be TRBD1 or TRBD2, each matching 6 bases. Germline loops: CDR1 SGHDT, CDR2 YYEEEE. The V gene lost 0 bases and the J gene lost 4 bases, with 14 bases spanning the gap. The CDR3 has 15 amino acids. The CDR3 DNA reads TGTGCCAGCAGCTTGGTGCCCCCGGGGGCGTACGAGCAGTACTTC. It specifies CASSLVPPGAYEQYF.

This clonotype was picked up many times. The V gene is TRBV5-1, the J gene TRBJ2-1; D not certain. Germline lookup yields CDR1 SGHRS and CDR2 YFSETQ. V was shortened by 4 bases and J by 0 bases, with 11 bases between the two germline ends. This CDR3 is built from 15 residues. The CDR3 bases are TGCGCCAGCAGCGTCGACGCGAGCTCCTACAATGAGCAGTTCTTC. This encodes CASSVDASSYNEQFF.

This sequence joins TRBV20-1 and TRBJ1-2; unclear D gene. The germline gives CDR1 DFQATT, CDR2 SNEGSKA (reference sequence). V gave up 1 base and J gave up 6 bases, with 9 bases separating them. The CDR3 spans 12 residues. The CDR3 sequence is CSARVTFHGYTF. DNA for the CDR3: TGCAGTGCTAGAGTAACCTTCCATGGCTACACCTTC.

In its sample, this clonotype was seen many times. CDR3 protein: CASSLWRGGGDTQYF. The CDR3 DNA is TGCGCCAGCAGCTTATGGCGGGGGGGCGGAGATACGCAGTATTTT. This chain links TRBV5-1 with TRBJ2-3; 9 bases match TRBD2. V was clipped by 2 bases and J by 5 bases; unmatched bases: 6. Germline V gene sequence: CDR1 SGHRS, CDR2 YFSETQ. The CDR3 has 15 amino acids.

This clonotype was found a few times. This rearrangement joins TRBV7-2 to TRBJ2-7; D call uncertain. The length of the CDR3 is 15 residues. Trimming pared 2 bases from V and 3 bases from J, leaving 14 bases between. Looked up from germline, CDR1 is SGHTA and CDR2 is FQGNSA. Here the CDR3 reads CASSLSSQPNYEQYF. The CDR3 DNA is TGTGCCAGCAGCTTAAGTTCCCAGCCCAACTACGAGCAGTACTTC.

This clonotype was seen a few times. The chain combines TRBV27 with TRBJ2-6; D gene uncertain. CDR1 and CDR2 (germline): MNHEY, SMNVEV (reference sequence). This CDR3 region has 17 residues. With 5 bases removed from V and 0 bases from J, the gap between germline ends came to 14 bases. The CDR3: CASSRQVLSSGANVLTF. As DNA, the CDR3 is TGTGCCAGCAGTAGACAAGTCTTAAGCTCTGGGGCCAACGTCCTGACTTTC.

The chain has TRBV20-1 and TRBJ2-2; no reliable D call. V lost 0 bases and J lost 2, with 13 bases in between. This CDR3 is 16 amino acids long. Germline CDR1 reads DFQATT; CDR2 reads SNEGSKA (reference sequence). The CDR3 DNA sequence: TGCAGTGCTAGAGATCACAGAACCTTAAACACCGGGGAGCTGTTTTTT. This encodes CSARDHRTLNTGELFF.

V and J are TRBV9 and TRBJ2-5; D gene uncertain. Germline V lookup: CDR1 SGDLS, CDR2 YYNGEE. With 0 bases removed from V and 1 base from J, the gap between germline ends came to 10 bases. The CDR3 contains 15 residues. Here the CDR3 reads CASSVAVRTQETQYF. CDR3 in DNA: TGTGCCAGCAGCGTAGCGGTCCGAACCCAAGAGACCCAGTACTTC.

This clonotype was counted many times. The chain couples TRBV5-1 to TRBJ1-4; 9 positions agree with TRBD1. With V trimmed by 4 bases and J by 8 bases, 6 bases remained unmatched. The CDR3 is 14 amino acids. Per germline, CDR1 SGHRS and CDR2 YFSETQ. The CDR3, as DNA: TGCGCCAGCAGCCCCGACAGGGGGGAGGAAAAACTGTTTTTT. Its protein product is CASSPDRGEEKLFF.

This sequence joins TRBV19 and TRBJ2-1; D not resolved. The V end was cut by 6 bases, the J end by 9 bases, with 18 bases between. CDR1 LNHDA and CDR2 SQIVND come from the germline V gene (reference sequence). This CDR3 comprises 14 residues. The chain's CDR3 is CASSIGNVRGEQFF. CDR3 DNA sequence: TGTGCCAGTAGCATTGGGAATGTCCGCGGTGAGCAGTTCTTC.

Ten or more counts support this clonotype. The chain is built from TRBV9 and TRBJ2-6, with D hard to call. Trimming shortened V by 0 bases and J by 5 bases, and 3 bases separated the two germline ends. The CDR3 contains 13 residues. Germline loops: CDR1 SGDLS, CDR2 YYNGEE. DNA of the CDR3: TGTGCCAGCAGCGTAGGCTGGGCCAACGTCCTGACTTTC. It is translated as CASSVGWANVLTF. Complete variable domain (other parts from reference TRBV9 and TRBJ2-6): DSGVTQTPKHLITATGQRVTLRCSPRSGDLSVYWYQQSLDQGLQFLIQYYNGEERAKGNILERFSAQQFPDLHSELNLSSLELGDSALYFCASSVGWANVLTFGAGSRLTVL.